The 15 T cell receptor beta chains presented below share a single source sample, sequenced in a study of CD8 T cells in ankylosing spondylitis. TCRdb re-derived calls from the 5' RACE reads in MiXCR, one entry per CDR3 protein. The sample records about 160,000 distinct CDR3 sequences, around 16% being singletons. The sequencing sample was made of blood, either unsorted or a sorted T cell fraction (not recorded which). These receptors originate from a male donor with ankylosing spondylitis or in good health (not recorded which).

In this sample, this clonotype turned up many times. The rearrangement uses TRBV29-1 and TRBJ2-1; D call uncertain. Germline loops: CDR1 SQVTM, CDR2 ANQGSEA. Between the trimmed V and J ends, which lost 6 bases and 6 bases, there was a span of 9 bases. The CDR3 covers 11 residues. The DNA of the CDR3 is TGCAGCGTCAGGTCCCCCAATGAGCAGTTCTTC. Protein product: CSVRSPNEQFF.

This clonotype has ten or more counts. The gene calls are TRBV12-3 or TRBV12-4 and TRBJ1-1; D is unresolved. The CDR3 extends over 14 amino acids. The germline V and J ends were trimmed by 6 bases and 0 bases, with 11 bases remaining between them. As DNA, the CDR3 is TGTGCCAGCAGAGCAGGTCAAGTGAACACTGAAGCTTTCTTT. Translating it yields CASRAGQVNTEAFF.

A few counts support this clonotype. This chain joins TRBV7-9 and TRBJ1-2, with D perhaps TRBD1 (5 bases). The V end was cut by 5 bases, the J end by 7 bases, with 14 bases between. The CDR3 is made up of 13 amino acids. Germline-derived CDR1 and CDR2 are SEHNR and FQNEAQ (reference sequence). In DNA form, the CDR3 reads TGTGCCAGCAGCCCACAGGTTCCCGGTGGCTACACCTTC. Translated, it gives CASSPQVPGGYTF.

The sample holds a few counts of this clonotype. This rearrangement joins TRBV19 to TRBJ1-5; tentatively, D is TRBD1 (5 bases). The CDR3 sequence is 14 residues long. V lost 6 bases to trimming and J lost 2 bases, with 11 bases between them. Germline V CDR1 and CDR2: LNHDA, SQIVND (reference sequence). CDR3 in amino acids: CASRQDLGNQPQHF. Written as DNA, the CDR3 is TGTGCCAGTAGACAGGACCTCGGCAATCAGCCCCAGCATTTT.

This sequence joins TRBV7-2 and TRBJ1-2; 7 bases are shared with TRBD1. With 0 bases clipped from V and 7 bases from J, the junction kept 8 bases outside the gene matches. This CDR3 spans 15 amino acids. Germline-derived CDR1 and CDR2 are SGHTA and FQGNSA. The CDR3 DNA reads as TGTGCCAGCAGCTTAGCCCCCAGGGGGTGGGGTGGCTACACCTTC. Translating it yields CASSLAPRGWGGYTF. Combining the CDR3 with reference TRBV7-2 and TRBJ1-2 gives the whole variable domain GAGVSQSPSNKVTEKGKDVELRCDPISGHTALYWYRQSLGQGLEFLIYFQGNSAPDKSGLPSDRFSAERTGGSVSTLTIQRTQQEDSAVYLCASSLAPRGWGGYTFGSGTRLTVV.

This clonotype was seen only a few times. The chain recombines TRBV28 with TRBJ2-1; D ambiguous. Looked up from germline, CDR1 is MDHEN and CDR2 is SYDVKM. The CDR3 has 11 amino acids. Trimming took 2 bases from V and 9 from J, leaving 5 bases between them. The CDR3, as DNA: TGTGCCAGCAGTTTACAGGCTGAGCAGTTCTTC. Encoded protein: CASSLQAEQFF. Based on the CDR3 plus reference TRBV28 and TRBJ2-1, the full variable domain is DVKVTQSSRYLVKRTGEKVFLECVQDMDHENMFWYRQDPGLGLRLIYFSYDVKMKEKGDIPEGYSVSREKKERFSLILESASTNQTSMYLCASSLQAEQFFGPGTRLTVL.

The V and J genes are TRBV6-5 and TRBJ1-1; D gene unclear. V was shortened by 0 bases and J by 3 bases, with 5 bases between the two germline ends. The CDR3 loop spans 13 amino acids. CDR1 is MNHEY, CDR2 SVGAGI, per germline. Here the CDR3 reads CASSYSPDTEAFF. The CDR3 nucleotides are TGTGCCAGCAGTTACTCACCGGACACTGAAGCTTTCTTT.

This clonotype occurred a few times. CDR3 sequence reads: CASRRGTGEVEQYF. The CDR3 bases are TGTGCCAGCAGACGAGGGACAGGGGAAGTCGAGCAGTACTTC. The rearrangement joins TRBV28 to TRBJ2-7, with 10 bases that match TRBD1. Unmatched junction bases numbered 8, after V lost 6 bases and J lost 6 bases. Germline V CDR1 and CDR2: MDHEN, SYDVKM. The CDR3 extends over 14 amino acids.

The CDR3: CASSLKPGPGGEQFF. CDR3 in DNA: TGTGCCAGCAGCTTAAAACCGGGGCCAGGGGGTGAGCAGTTCTTC. This chain links TRBV5-4 with TRBJ2-1, with 7 bases lining up with TRBD1. Germline V gene sequence: CDR1 SGHNT, CDR2 YYREEE (reference sequence). Unmatched junction bases numbered 11, after V lost 2 bases and J lost 9 bases. This CDR3 has 15 residues.

Comment on this clonotype: A read error may account for a junction end that differs from germline. The chain couples TRBV5-1 to TRBJ1-2; D might be TRBD1 (5 bases). There are 15 residues in the CDR3. Germline CDR1 SGHRS, CDR2 YFSETQ. The CDR3 region has the DNA TGCGCCAGCAGCACCGACAGATTGGCTAACTCTGGCTACACCTTC. As protein: CASSTDRLANSGYTF.

The chain is built from TRBV28 and TRBJ2-5, with a weak D call TRBD1 (6 bases). V was clipped by 8 bases and J by 2 bases, with 12 bases between them. The CDR3 spans 13 residues. Germline loops: CDR1 MDHEN, CDR2 SYDVKM. The CDR3 sequence: CASQGHPQETQYF. In DNA form, the CDR3 reads TGTGCCAGCCAGGGACATCCTCAAGAGACCCAGTACTTC.

V is TRBV3-1 and J is TRBJ1-1, with D tentatively TRBD1 (5 bases). The germline V gene has CDR1 LGHDT and CDR2 YNNKEL (reference sequence). The CDR3 loop spans 14 amino acids. Trimming removed 4 bases at V and 1 base at J, with 10 bases between. Written as DNA, the CDR3 is TGTGCCAGCAGCCTCCGGGACGGGAACACTGAAGCTTTCTTT. Encoded protein: CASSLRDGNTEAFF.

A few counts support this clonotype. No DNA is shown, since the ends of the CDR3 on it are uncertain; the CDR3 is the one TCRdb lists. This chain links TRBV28 with TRBJ1-2. The CDR3 totals 12 residues, both ends included. Germline CDR1 is MDHEN and CDR2 is SYDVKM. The CDR3 protein is CASSSSYYGYTF.

This clonotype has a count of ten or more. V usage is TRBV5-1 and J usage is TRBJ2-7, with 8 bases that match TRBD1. There are 13 residues in the CDR3. V lost 5 bases and J lost 6; bases outside the gene matches: 7. CDR1 and CDR2 (germline): SGHRS, YFSETQ. CDR3 protein: CASREDRVFEQYF. The CDR3 DNA sequence: TGCGCCAGCAGGGAGGACAGGGTTTTCGAGCAGTACTTC. Variable domain in full (rest from reference TRBV5-1 and TRBJ2-7): KAGVTQTPRYLIKTRGQQVTLSCSPISGHRSVSWYQQTPGQGLQFLFEYFSETQRNKGNFPGRFSGRQFSNSRSEMNVSTLELGDSALYLCASREDRVFEQYFGPGTRLTVT.

V is TRBV10-3 and J is TRBJ1-1; TRBD1 matches at 9 bases. Germline CDR1 reads ENHRY; CDR2 reads SYGVKD. This CDR3 has 14 amino acids. V lost 6 bases to trimming and J lost 3 bases; unmatched junction nucleotides: 5. The CDR3 is CAIRGDRDDTEAFF. The CDR3 DNA follows: TGTGCCATCAGGGGGGACAGGGACGACACTGAAGCTTTCTTT.